Below are 18 T cell receptor beta chains sequenced from a single sample in a study of blood T cells in healthy people across ages. It was with a sample-barcoded 5' primer and a J-beta primer mix that a second PCR of roughly 7 to 12 cycles was run. TCRdb used MiXCR to reprocess the 5' RACE reads, holding one entry per CDR3 protein. Among about 800,000 distinct CDR3 sequences listed, 58% were seen once. What was sequenced was blood. These TCRs come from a man aged 25 to 45 in good health.

The V and J genes are TRBV5-6 and TRBJ2-1; 7 positions agree with TRBD1. Germline lookup yields CDR1 SGHDT and CDR2 YYEEEE. Germline trimming cut 4 bases from V and 6 bases from J; bases unmatched to any gene: 13. The CDR3 loop spans 16 amino acids. CDR3: CASSQGTGQSLNEQFF. For the CDR3, the DNA is TGTGCCAGCAGCCAGGGTACGGGACAGTCCCTCAATGAGCAGTTCTTC. Full variable domain (remainder filled in from reference TRBV5-6 and TRBJ2-1): DAGVTQSPTHLIKTRGQQVTLRCSPKSGHDTVSWYQQALGQGPQFIFQYYEEEERQRGNFPDRFSGHQFPNYSSELNVNALLLGDSALYLCASSQGTGQSLNEQFFGPGTRLTVL.

V gene TRBV4-2 combines with J gene TRBJ2-2, with 9 bases fitting TRBD1. The length of the CDR3 is 15 residues. With 4 bases clipped from V and 3 bases from J, the junction kept 3 bases outside the gene matches. The germline gives CDR1 LGHNA, CDR2 YNFKEQ. CDR3 loop: CASSLRTGDTGELFF. The CDR3, as DNA: TGTGCCAGCAGCCTTCGGACAGGGGACACCGGGGAGCTGTTTTTT.

The chain combines TRBV20-1 with TRBJ2-1, with TRBD2 matching over 8 bases. The CDR3 totals 13 residues. Germline values: CDR1 DFQATT, CDR2 SNEGSKA (reference sequence). Trimming cost V 5 bases and J 5 bases; bases outside gene matches: 5. CDR3 nucleotides: TGCAGTGCTCTACTAGCGGCTCACAATGAGCAGTTCTTC. Encoded protein: CSALLAAHNEQFF.

This clonotype was detected ten times or more. The chain combines TRBV7-2 with TRBJ2-5, with 10 bases identical to TRBD2. The CDR3 is 16 residues long. Looked up from germline, CDR1 is SGHTA and CDR2 is FQGNSA. The V gene end was trimmed by 2 bases and the J gene end by 2 bases; junction bases not matched to a gene: 5. The chain's CDR3 is CASSLHVLAGQETQYF. The CDR3 DNA reads TGTGCCAGCAGCTTACACGTACTAGCGGGACAAGAGACCCAGTACTTC.

The rearrangement uses TRBV12-3 or TRBV12-4 and TRBJ2-5, with 8 bases identical to TRBD1. The J call may be in error: the DNA end matches TRBJ2-7 better. This CDR3 region has 14 residues. For the CDR3, the DNA is TGTGCCAGCAGACCGACAGGGGTTCGCTACGAGCAGTACTTC. Protein: CASRPTGVRYEQYF.

The CDR3 here is CASSRAYWETQYF. The CDR3 DNA reads as TGCGCCAGCAGCCGGGCGTACTGGGAGACCCAGTACTTC. This rearrangement joins TRBV4-3 to TRBJ2-5; D is ambiguous. This CDR3 is built from 13 residues. Germline CDR1 reads LGHNA; CDR2 reads YSLEER. Trimming shortened V by 4 bases and J by 5 bases, and 11 bases separated the two germline ends.

There are a few counts of this clonotype. The rearrangement joins TRBV29-1 to TRBJ1-2; D unclear. Trimming stripped 7 bases from V and 4 bases from J, with 13 bases between. There are 12 residues in the CDR3. From germline, CDR1 is SQVTM and CDR2 ANQGSEA. DNA of the CDR3: TGCAGCGCATACCGGCGGAGCTATGGCTACACCTTC. Translating gives CSAYRRSYGYTF.

The chain has TRBV3-1 and TRBJ1-5; D is perhaps TRBD1 (6 bases). The CDR3 has 14 residues. Germline V gene lookup returns CDR1 LGHDT and CDR2 YNNKEL (reference sequence). The ends were cut back, 8 bases at V and 6 bases at J, with 17 bases in the middle. The CDR3 DNA reads as TGTGCCAGCGGCTTTAGCGGGGGCTCTCAGCCCCAGCATTTT. Encoded protein: CASGFSGGSQPQHF.

This clonotype turned up a few times. The chain is built from TRBV7-9 and TRBJ2-3; the match to TRBD1 covers 7 bases. Per germline, CDR1 SEHNR and CDR2 FQNEAQ (reference sequence). The CDR3 sequence is 14 residues long. V was clipped by 1 base and J by 8 bases; unmatched bases: 6. The CDR3 loop is CASSLGQGVSTQYF. CDR3 nucleotides: TGTGCCAGCAGCTTAGGACAGGGAGTGAGTACGCAGTATTTT.

This clonotype was detected only a few times. The V call is TRBV6-5, the J call TRBJ1-6; the D gene is possibly TRBD1 (6 bases). V lost 6 bases and J lost 9, with 12 bases in between. Per the germline V gene, CDR1 is MNHEY and CDR2 is SVGAGI. The CDR3 extends over 13 amino acids. The CDR3 DNA reads TGTGCCAGCAGGAGGGGGACGGGTTCACCCCTCCACTTT. The encoded protein is CASRRGTGSPLHF.

The chain carries TRBV10-2 and TRBJ2-4; D not certain. The last part of the DNA fits TRBJ2-5 better; the J call may be wrong. The CDR3 contains 13 residues. Germline values: CDR1 WSHSY, CDR2 SAAADI. The CDR3 here is CASSASFPETQYF. The DNA for the CDR3 is TGCGCCAGCAGTGCGTCATTCCCCGAGACCCAGTACTTC.

The CDR3 loop reads CASSQGLAGGEQFF. Here the CDR3 DNA reads TGCGCCAGCAGCCAGGGACTAGCGGGGGGGGAGCAGTTCTTC. The chain recombines TRBV5-1 with TRBJ2-1, with 16 nucleotides matching TRBD2. Germline V gene lookup returns CDR1 SGHRS and CDR2 YFSETQ. With 4 bases clipped from V and 10 bases from J, the junction kept 2 bases outside the gene matches. The CDR3 extends over 14 amino acids.

This chain connects TRBV3-1 to TRBJ1-2; a possible D gene is TRBD1 (5 bases). V lost 5 bases and J 4 bases, leaving 11 bases between the germline ends. CDR1 is LGHDT, CDR2 YNNKEL, per germline (reference sequence). The CDR3 runs 13 residues. The CDR3 bases are TGTGCCAGCAGCTCCATGGGGGGCTATGGCTACACCTTC. The encoded protein is CASSSMGGYGYTF.

This chain links TRBV20-1 with TRBJ2-5; 7 positions match TRBD2. The CDR3 has 16 residues. Germline CDR1 reads DFQATT; CDR2 reads SNEGSKA (reference sequence). V trimming: 1 base; J trimming: 1 base; junction bases outside the gene matches: 9. As DNA, the CDR3 is TGCAGTGCTAGAGGCCGGCTTCAGCGGGGCCAAGAGACCCAGTACTTC. It specifies CSARGRLQRGQETQYF.

This clonotype was found a few times. This chain links TRBV9 with TRBJ2-1; D is ambiguous. The CDR3 extends over 14 amino acids. Trimming took 1 base from V and 0 from J, leaving 5 bases between them. The germline V gene has CDR1 SGDLS and CDR2 YYNGEE. The CDR3: CASSVPSSYNEQFF. CDR3 DNA: TGTGCCAGCAGCGTACCGAGCTCCTACAATGAGCAGTTCTTC.

The rearrangement uses TRBV20-1 and TRBJ2-5; weak D call: TRBD2 (6 bases). Deletions cut 6 bases from V and 3 bases from J, with 11 bases between. Germline V CDR1 and CDR2: DFQATT, SNEGSKA (reference sequence). This CDR3 comprises 12 residues. CDR3 loop: CSAQSSEETQYF. The CDR3 DNA is TGCAGTGCCCAGTCTAGCGAAGAGACCCAGTACTTC.

V usage is TRBV20-1 and J usage is TRBJ2-2; D unresolved. The CDR3 is 11 residues long. V lost 3 bases, J lost 8 bases, and 7 bases lay in between. CDR1 is DFQATT, CDR2 SNEGSKA, per germline (reference sequence). CDR3 bases: TGCAGTGCTAGCTCGTCAGGGGAGCTGTTTTTT. It codes for CSASSSGELFF.

This clonotype came up a few times. This sequence joins TRBV12-3 or TRBV12-4 and TRBJ2-7; D not resolved. Between the trimmed V and J ends, which lost 7 bases and 5 bases, there was a span of 12 bases. This CDR3 is 12 amino acids long. The CDR3 nucleotides are TGTGCCAGCACCCTGCAGCTCCACGAGCAGTACTTC. Encoded protein: CASTLQLHEQYF.